Listed here are 27 T cell receptor beta chains from one sample, sequenced in a study of shared clonotypes between healthy human individuals. The table came from immunoSEQ multiplex PCR; TCRdb's copy has only in-frame clones and leaves some out. The sample holds 780,000 or so clones, about two thirds seen once. The sequencing input was memory CD4+ T cells sorted from blood. Subset denoted: CD45RA-negative fraction. The receptors here all came from a young woman in good health.

In this sample, this clone turned up a few times. The genes are TRBV28 and TRBJ2-3; 10 nucleotides line up with TRBD2. V gave up 3 bases and J gave up 0 bases; unmatched junction bases: 9. CDR3 length equals 18 residues. The germline gives CDR1 MDHEN, CDR2 SYDVKM. CDR3 sequence (DNA): TGTGCCAGCAGTTTCCTGGCTAGCGGGAGCGGTAGCACAGATACGCAGTATTTT. Its protein product is CASSFLASGSGSTDTQYF.

On this clone itself: A read error may account for a junction end that differs from germline. This sequence joins TRBV27 and TRBJ2-1; D is unresolved. The CDR3 totals 14 residues. Germline CDR1 reads MNHEY; CDR2 reads SMNVEV (reference sequence). CDR3 sequence reads: CASSLGPPYHEQFF. CDR3 sequence (DNA): TGTGCCAGCAGTTTGGGCCCCCCCTACCATGAGCAGTTCTTC.

This chain connects TRBV19 to TRBJ1-5; no clear D. This CDR3 is built from 17 residues. Trimming pared 4 bases from V and 1 base from J, leaving 17 bases between. Germline assignment: CDR1 LNHDA and CDR2 SQIVND (reference sequence). The CDR3 DNA reads as TGTGCCAGTAGTACGAATTTGGGCCTCTTGAGCAATCAGCCCCAGCATTTT. This codes for CASSTNLGLLSNQPQHF.

The chain uses TRBV5-1 and TRBJ1-4; a possible D gene is TRBD1 (5 bases). Germline V gives CDR1 SGHRS, CDR2 YFSETQ. The V end was cut by 3 bases, the J end by 3 bases, with 12 bases between. The CDR3 has 15 residues. The CDR3 DNA follows: TGCGCCAGCAGCTCCGGAGACAGTTCTAATGAAAAACTGTTTTTT. It codes for CASSSGDSSNEKLFF.

This chain connects TRBV25-1 to TRBJ2-1; unclear D gene. The V end lost 4 bases, the J end lost 7 bases, and 2 bases lay between the germline ends. There are 10 residues in the CDR3. Per germline, CDR1 MGHDK and CDR2 SYGVNS. The CDR3 reads CASSGNEQFF. The CDR3 DNA reads as TGTGCCAGCAGTGGGAATGAGCAGTTCTTC.

This clone was observed a few times. This chain uses TRBV6-1 with TRBJ1-4, with D possibly TRBD1 on 5 matching bases. Germline V gene data show CDR1 as MNHNS and CDR2 as SASEGT. V was trimmed by 3 bases and J by 4 bases, leaving 6 bases between them. There are 13 residues in the CDR3. The CDR3 nucleotides read TGTGCCAGCAGTGATGACAGTAATGAAAAACTGTTTTTT. Its protein product is CASSDDSNEKLFF.

Only a few counts were recorded for this clone. The V gene is TRBV29-1, the J gene TRBJ2-5; D might be TRBD1 (5 bases). V lost 6 bases and J lost 2, with 10 bases in between. This CDR3 region has 12 residues. Germline lookup yields CDR1 SQVTM and CDR2 ANQGSEA. The CDR3 protein is CSVGALQETQYF. The CDR3 nucleotides read TGCAGCGTAGGGGCCCTTCAAGAGACCCAGTACTTC.

The chain combines TRBV7-6 with TRBJ2-5; D gene uncertain. The V end was cut by 3 bases, the J end by 2 bases, with 13 bases between. CDR1 and CDR2 from the germline V gene are SGHVS and FNYEAQ. The CDR3 totals 15 residues. The CDR3 bases are TGTGCCAGCAGCTTTAGTATCGGTGGGCAAGAGACCCAGTACTTC. Translated: CASSFSIGGQETQYF. Variable domain in full (rest from reference TRBV7-6 and TRBJ2-5): GAGVSQSPRYKVTKRGQDVALRCDPISGHVSLYWYRQALGQGPEFLTYFNYEAQQDKSGLPNDRFSAERPEGSISTLTIQRTEQRDSAMYRCASSFSIGGQETQYFGPGTRLLVL.

This clone was recorded a few times. This chain connects TRBV27 to TRBJ2-3; TRBD2 is a possible D gene (6 bases). The CDR3 runs 15 residues. Trimming took 5 bases from V and 0 from J, leaving 12 bases between them. In germline, CDR1 is MNHEY, CDR2 SMNVEV (reference sequence). The CDR3 DNA reads TGTGCCAGCAGTGTTGGCGGGGTGAGCACAGATACGCAGTATTTT. It specifies CASSVGGVSTDTQYF.

The chain has TRBV6-5 and TRBJ2-7; tentatively, D is TRBD1 (5 bases). In germline, CDR1 is MNHEY, CDR2 SVGAGI. V was cut by 1 base and J by 5 bases, with 12 bases left in between. The CDR3 is made up of 14 amino acids. In DNA, the CDR3 is TGTGCCAGCAGTTACTGGGGCCAGGGCAACGAGCAGTACTTC. This translates into CASSYWGQGNEQYF.

This sequence joins TRBV19 and TRBJ1-2, with D hard to call. V was shortened by 5 bases and J by 2 bases, with 15 bases between the two germline ends. There are 15 residues in the CDR3. In germline, CDR1 is LNHDA, CDR2 SQIVND (reference sequence). In DNA, the CDR3 is TGTGCCAGTAGTTTCCTCATGGAGCGGAACTATGGCTACACCTTC. This gives the protein CASSFLMERNYGYTF. The full variable domain, completed using reference TRBV19 and TRBJ1-2, is DGGITQSPKYLFRKEGQNVTLSCEQNLNHDAMYWYRQDPGQGLRLIYYSQIVNDFQKGDIAEGYSVSREKKESFPLTVTSAQKNPTAFYLCASSFLMERNYGYTFGSGTRLTVV.

The chain combines TRBV18 with TRBJ2-5; D is possibly TRBD1 (6 bases). Germline V lookup: CDR1 KGHSH, CDR2 LQKENI. Trimming removed 0 bases from V and 1 base from J, with 9 bases in between. CDR3 length equals 15 residues. The CDR3 bases are TGTGCCAGCTCACCACCGGGGGCAGGCCAAGAGACCCAGTACTTC. Translated: CASSPPGAGQETQYF.

V gene TRBV30 combines with J gene TRBJ2-1; D is possibly TRBD1 (5 bases). The V gene's germline CDR1 is GTSNPN and CDR2 SVGIG (reference sequence). V dropped 2 bases and J dropped 3 bases, with 8 bases sitting between them. The length of the CDR3 is 13 residues. CDR3 sequence reads: CAWSRQYYNEQFF. CDR3 coding DNA: TGTGCCTGGAGTCGACAGTACTACAATGAGCAGTTCTTC. Full variable domain (rest looked up from reference TRBV30 and TRBJ2-1): SQTIHQWPATLVQPVGSPLSLECTVEGTSNPNLYWYRQAAGRGLQLLFYSVGIGQISSEVPQNLSASRPQDRQFILSSKKLLLSDSGFYLCAWSRQYYNEQFFGPGTRLTVL.

The V gene is TRBV27, the J gene TRBJ2-1, with 7 bases that match TRBD2. The CDR3 consists of 16 residues. After removal of 0 bases from V and 0 bases from J, the junction contained 2 bases not matched to a gene. CDR1 is MNHEY and CDR2 is SMNVEV in the germline V gene (reference sequence). The CDR3 protein is CASSLSSSGSYNEQFF. DNA of the CDR3: TGTGCCAGCAGTTTATCGTCTAGCGGCTCCTACAATGAGCAGTTCTTC.

The V gene is TRBV9, the J gene TRBJ1-4; 7 nucleotides agree with TRBD1. This CDR3 spans 15 amino acids. Trimming removed 3 bases from V and 4 bases from J; junction bases left unmatched: 6. CDR1 is SGDLS and CDR2 is YYNGEE in the germline V gene. The chain's CDR3 is CASSAVGTVNEKLFF. CDR3 in DNA: TGTGCCAGCAGCGCAGTCGGGACAGTTAATGAAAAACTGTTTTTT.

The rearrangement joins TRBV19 to TRBJ1-5; D is unresolved. Between the trimmed V and J ends, which lost 3 bases and 11 bases, there was a span of 17 bases. Germline CDR1 reads LNHDA; CDR2 reads SQIVND (reference sequence). The CDR3 is made up of 14 amino acids. The CDR3 coding sequence is TGTGCCAGTAGTATTAGTCAGCAAAGCGGGTCCCAGCATTTT. It translates to CASSISQQSGSQHF.

The chain links TRBV23-1 to TRBJ2-7, with 7 nucleotides matching TRBD1. TRBV23-1 is filed as an ORF, its function uncertain. The CDR3 sequence is 14 residues long. Unmatched junction bases numbered 3, after V lost 0 bases and J lost 4 bases. CDR3 loop: CASSQSGRGYEQYF. CDR3 coding DNA: TGCGCCAGCAGTCAATCCGGCAGGGGGTACGAGCAGTACTTC.

Details on this clone: This may come from a read error, since a much larger clone is one base off. Other DNA variants within this sample encode the same CDR3. V usage is TRBV5-1 and J usage is TRBJ1-3, with TRBD1 identical over 8 bases. The CDR3 runs 14 residues. Germline CDR1 SGHRS, CDR2 YFSETQ. Trimming removed 2 bases from V and 3 bases from J; junction bases left unmatched: 1. The CDR3 protein is CASSFGTGGNTIYF. CDR3 DNA sequence: TGCGCCAGCAGCTTCGGGACAGGTGGAAACACCATATATTTT.

This clone was counted between two and nine times. Other DNA sequences from this sample encode an identical CDR3 as well. The chain combines TRBV9 with TRBJ1-1; no definite D call. The germline V gene has CDR1 SGDLS and CDR2 YYNGEE. V was pared by 0 bases and J by 4 bases, with 7 bases between. The CDR3 runs 13 residues. The chain's CDR3 is CASSVDRGTEAFF. In DNA form, the CDR3 reads TGTGCCAGCAGCGTAGATCGGGGCACTGAAGCTTTCTTT.

The chain employs TRBV10-1 and TRBJ2-7; D is perhaps TRBD2 (6 bases). Per the germline V gene, CDR1 is WNHNN and CDR2 is SYGVQD (reference sequence). CDR3 length equals 13 residues. V was clipped by 9 bases and J by 2 bases, with 14 bases between them. DNA of the CDR3: TGCGCCAGTGCGTCGGGCGGGACCTACGAGCAGTACTTC. Protein product: CASASGGTYEQYF.

This clone is a singleton in its sample. The chain has TRBV28 and TRBJ1-4; D possibly corresponds to TRBD1 (6 bases). V gave up 5 bases and J gave up 2 bases, with 12 bases separating them. The V gene's germline CDR1 is MDHEN and CDR2 SYDVKM. The CDR3 spans 15 residues. For the CDR3, the DNA is TGTGCCAGCAGTGCTACAGGGAGGACTAATGAAAAACTGTTTTTT. Amino acid sequence: CASSATGRTNEKLFF.

This clone was detected only a few times. The chain combines TRBV10-2 with TRBJ1-4; D is unclear. The CDR3 extends over 12 amino acids. The germline V and J ends were trimmed by 8 bases and 5 bases, with 9 bases remaining between them. Germline-derived CDR1 and CDR2 are WSHSY and SAAADI. The CDR3: CASSEMNEKLFF. CDR3 in DNA: TGCGCCAGCTCAGAAATGAATGAAAAACTGTTTTTT.

V gene TRBV7-2 combines with J gene TRBJ2-7, with a possible D match to TRBD2 (6 bases). Trimming stripped 0 bases from V and 12 bases from J, with 12 bases between. This CDR3 contains 12 residues. The V gene's germline CDR1 is SGHTA and CDR2 FQGNSA. CDR3 region: CASSLAGGIGYF. The CDR3 region has the DNA TGTGCCAGCAGCTTAGCCGGCGGGATTGGGTACTTC.

This clone was picked up one time. This sample includes further DNA sequences coding for the same CDR3. The V call is TRBV19, the J call TRBJ1-2, with 7 positions matching TRBD1. The germline V gene encodes CDR1 LNHDA and CDR2 SQIVND (reference sequence). The CDR3 is 15 amino acids. The J segment lost 2 bases and the V segment lost 4 bases, leaving 7 bases of the junction unmatched. CDR3 sequence (DNA): TGTGCCAGTAGTACCCCGGGACAGCTAAACTATGGCTACACCTTC. Its protein product is CASSTPGQLNYGYTF. Using reference TRBV19 and TRBJ1-2 for the parts outside the CDR3, the full variable domain is DGGITQSPKYLFRKEGQNVTLSCEQNLNHDAMYWYRQDPGQGLRLIYYSQIVNDFQKGDIAEGYSVSREKKESFPLTVTSAQKNPTAFYLCASSTPGQLNYGYTFGSGTRLTVV.

The chain is built from TRBV2 and TRBJ2-7; D not certain. V was pared by 8 bases and J by 2 bases, with 16 bases between. Germline V gene sequence: CDR1 SNHLY, CDR2 FYNNEI. The CDR3 sequence is 14 residues long. CDR3 loop: CASGSRELTYEQYF. The DNA for the CDR3 is TGTGCCAGCGGCAGCCGAGAACTCACCTACGAGCAGTACTTC.

The rearrangement uses TRBV5-4 and TRBJ1-2; a possible D gene is TRBD1 (6 bases). V lost 1 base, J lost 7 bases, and 11 bases lay in between. Germline V CDR1 and CDR2: SGHNT, YYREEE (reference sequence). The CDR3 has 13 amino acids. The CDR3 nucleotides are TGTGCCAGCAGCTTGCCCCCAGGGGCTGGCTACACCTTC. It specifies CASSLPPGAGYTF.

The J gene is TRBJ2-3, the V gene TRBV28, with a possible D match to TRBD1 (5 bases). The V end was cut by 5 bases, the J end by 4 bases, with 16 bases between. CDR1 and CDR2 (germline): MDHEN, SYDVKM. CDR3 size: 15 residues. The CDR3 loop is CASSRWGAEPDTQYF. The DNA for the CDR3 is TGTGCCAGCAGTCGCTGGGGCGCTGAACCAGATACGCAGTATTTT.